A selection of T cell receptor beta chains follows, all from one sample in a study of blood T cell repertoires in COVID-19. Sequencing used immunoSEQ multiplex PCR; TCRdb keeps in-frame clones, though not all of them. Here the sample spans some 530,000 clones, more than 85% being singletons. Sequenced material: PBMCs or T cells enriched from blood (not recorded which). These receptors all come from a woman aged 60-75 years who had recovered from COVID-19. The CDR3 runs from the conserved cysteine through the conserved F or W. The D gene is left open where the match is weak. Clone sizes are given selectively: once, few, many, or a class where the clone is expanded.

once TRBD2 TRBJ2-4 TRBV19 CASSIYGGVSGNIQYF TGTGCCAGTAGTATTTACGGGGGGGTCAGTGGAAACATTCAGTACTTC
- TRBD2 TRBJ2-3 TRBV27 CASSSRIAGGPADTQYF TGTGCCAGCAGTTCCCGAATAGCGGGGGGGCCAGCAGATACGCAGTATTTT
- - TRBJ2-7 TRBV21-1 CASLRTGVDYEQYF TGTGCCAGCTTAAGAACAGGTGTGGACTACGAGCAGTACTTC
once TRBD2 TRBJ2-3 TRBV14 CASSQTSGGDTQYF TGTGCCAGCAGCCAGACTAGCGGGGGGGATACGCAGTATTTT
- TRBD1 TRBJ2-1 TRBV10-3 CAISERTGYNEQFF TGTGCCATCAGTGAAAGGACAGGATACAATGAGCAGTTCTTC
- - TRBJ1-4 TRBV24-1 CATSDPRSNEKLFF TGTGCCACCAGTGACCCCCGGTCAAACGAAAAACTGTTTTTT
- - TRBJ2-2 TRBV7-7 CASSLGGVGGELFF TGTGCCAGCAGCTTAGGAGGAGTGGGCGGGGAGCTGTTTTTT
- TRBD2 TRBJ2-1 TRBV6-5 CASRPASGGNEQFF TGTGCCAGCAGACCTGCTAGCGGGGGTAACGAGCAGTTCTTC
- - TRBJ1-2 TRBV29-1 CSVERGARGYTF TGCAGCGTTGAAAGGGGCGCGAGGGGCTACACCTTC
- TRBD2 TRBJ2-1 TRBV19 CASWNQRGGPSSYNEQFF TGTGCCAGTTGGAATCAGCGGGGGGGCCCCAGCTCCTACAATGAGCAGTTCTTC
- - TRBJ1-5 TRBV9 CASSPRGDSNQPQHF TGTGCCAGCAGCCCCCGGGGGGACAGCAATCAGCCCCAGCATTTT
- - TRBJ2-7 TRBV21-1 CASRYQQYF TGTGCCAGCAGATATCAGCAGTACTTC
few TRBD2 TRBJ2-1 TRBV14 CATMAGGVGNEQFF TGTGCCACCATGGCCGGGGGGGTTGGCAATGAGCAGTTCTTC
- - TRBJ1-2 TRBV12-3/TRBV12-4 CASFRTSAYGYTF TGTGCCAGCTTTAGGACATCCGCTTATGGCTACACCTTC
- - TRBJ2-5 TRBV5-1 CASSKGVQETQYF TGCGCCAGCAGCAAGGGGGTTCAAGAGACCCAGTACTTC
- - TRBJ2-2 TRBV10-1 CASSDSDGELFF TGCGCCAGCAGTGATAGCGACGGGGAGCTGTTTTTT
- - TRBJ1-1 TRBV27 CASSLIAENTEAFF TGTGCCAGCAGTTTAATCGCAGAGAACACTGAAGCTTTCTTT
- TRBD1 TRBJ2-2 TRBV5-8 CASTETGSPGELFF TGTGCCAGCACCGAGACAGGGTCACCCGGGGAGCTGTTTTTT
- - TRBJ1-1 TRBV12-5 CASGWPNTEAFF TGTGCTAGTGGTTGGCCGAACACTGAAGCTTTCTTT
- - TRBJ1-2 TRBV2 CASTVEGGYGYTF TGTGCCAGCACAGTGGAGGGTGGGTATGGCTACACCTTC
- - TRBJ2-2 TRBV11-2 CASSPMHSNTGELFF TGTGCCAGCAGCCCGATGCACTCGAACACCGGGGAGCTGTTTTTT
- TRBD1 TRBJ2-4 TRBV5-1 CASSLQGDKNIQYF TGCGCCAGCAGCTTACAGGGGGACAAAAACATTCAGTACTTC
- - TRBJ2-1 TRBV11-3 CASSSGHENEQFF TGTGCCAGCAGCTCGGGACACGAAAATGAGCAGTTCTTC
- - TRBJ1-2 TRBV28 CASSFQARGYTF TGTGCCAGCAGTTTTCAAGCTCGTGGCTACACCTTC
- - TRBJ2-3 TRBV18 CASSKQGASTDTQYF TGTGCCAGCTCAAAACAGGGTGCTAGCACAGATACGCAGTATTTT
- - TRBJ1-4 TRBV2 CASSASSGSSKKLFF TGTGCCAGCAGTGCTAGTTCAGGGTCTAGTAAAAAACTGTTTTTT
- TRBD1 TRBJ1-6 TRBV10-3 CAISESTGNSPLHF TGTGCCATCAGTGAGTCGACAGGGAATTCACCCCTCCACTTT
- - TRBJ1-5 TRBV19 CASSIVFSSNQPQHF TGTGCCAGTAGTATAGTGTTCAGTAGCAATCAGCCCCAGCATTTT
- - TRBJ1-2 TRBV5-1 CASSLTVNYGYTF TGCGCCAGCAGCTTGACAGTTAACTATGGCTACACCTTC
- - TRBJ1-1 TRBV19 CASSILAGRNTEAFF TGTGCCAGTAGTATCCTTGCCGGGAGAAACACTGAAGCTTTCTTT
- TRBD1 TRBJ1-6 TRBV6-5 CASSYSTGFNSPLHF TGTGCCAGCAGTTACTCGACAGGGTTTAATTCACCCCTCCACTTT
- TRBD1 TRBJ1-2 TRBV19 CASSRDRLLYGYTF TGTGCCAGTAGTAGGGACAGATTACTCTATGGCTACACCTTC
- TRBD1 TRBJ1-6 TRBV2 CASKGQGNSPLHF TGTGCCAGCAAGGGACAGGGAAATTCACCCCTCCACTTT
- - TRBJ1-1 TRBV10-1 CASSDLTGTEAFF TGCGCCAGCAGTGACCTGACAGGTACTGAAGCTTTCTTT
- TRBD1 TRBJ1-1 TRBV5-1 CASSIPQGTNTEAFF TGCGCCAGCAGCATACCACAGGGGACGAACACTGAAGCTTTCTTT
- - TRBJ1-6 TRBV19 CATSATGANSPLHF TGTGCCACAAGTGCGACTGGAGCTAATTCACCCCTCCACTTT
- TRBD2 TRBJ2-3 TRBV10-2 CASSEYGGGSTDTQYF TGCGCCAGCAGTGAGTACGGGGGGGGTAGCACAGATACGCAGTATTTT
- - TRBJ2-7 TRBV5-1 CASRHDYGQTYEQYF TGCGCCAGCAGGCACGATTATGGACAGACCTACGAGCAGTACTTC
- - TRBJ1-3 TRBV12-5 CASDQGFSSGNTIYF TGTGCTAGTGACCAGGGTTTTAGCTCTGGAAACACCATATATTTT
- TRBD1 TRBJ1-2 TRBV6-1 CASSEGQGHTF TGTGCCAGCAGTGAGGGACAGGGACACACCTTC
- TRBD1 TRBJ2-1 TRBV12-5 CASGFLGTVGSYNEQFF TGTGCTAGTGGTTTCCTAGGGACAGTGGGCTCCTACAATGAGCAGTTCTTC
- TRBD2 TRBJ2-3 TRBV5-6 CASSFGTSRTDTQYF TGTGCCAGCAGCTTTGGGACTAGCCGCACAGATACGCAGTATTTT
few TRBD1 TRBJ1-4 TRBV7-8 CASSSYTGGEKLFF TGTGCCAGCAGTTCCTACACAGGGGGCGAAAAACTGTTTTTT
- TRBD2 TRBJ2-3 TRBV7-9 CASSLGQGGGATDTQYF TGTGCCAGCAGCTTAGGTCAGGGCGGGGGGGCCACAGATACGCAGTATTTT
- TRBD1 TRBJ2-3 TRBV27 CASRGRQGGRTDTQYF TGTGCCAGCAGGGGACGACAGGGGGGTCGGACAGATACGCAGTATTTT
- TRBD1 TRBJ1-2 TRBV20-1 CSASGSGQGYGYTF TGCAGTGCTAGTGGATCGGGACAGGGATATGGCTACACCTTC
- TRBD1 TRBJ1-4 TRBV4-1 CASFDRGDEKLFF TGCGCCAGCTTCGACAGGGGGGATGAAAAACTGTTTTTT
- TRBD2 TRBJ2-2 TRBV4-1 CASSSRGVDGYTGELFF TGCGCCAGCAGCTCCCGGGGGGTCGACGGGTATACCGGGGAGCTGTTTTTT
- TRBD1 TRBJ2-3 TRBV11-2 CASSFRGRVSDTQYF TGTGCCAGCAGCTTTAGGGGGCGGGTTTCAGATACGCAGTATTTT
- TRBD1 TRBJ2-1 TRBV30 CAWRGQGRNEQFF TGTGCCTGGAGGGGACAGGGCCGCAATGAGCAGTTCTTC
- - TRBJ2-3 TRBV12-5 CASGRGDSTDTQYF TGTGCTAGTGGCCGCGGTGACAGCACAGATACGCAGTATTTT
- - TRBJ1-1 TRBV7-2 CASSLRGANTEAFF TGTGCCAGCAGCCTCCGGGGGGCGAACACTGAAGCTTTCTTT
- - TRBJ1-6 TRBV5-1 CASSLESVASPLHF TGCGCCAGCAGCTTGGAGTCGGTAGCGTCACCCCTCCACTTT
- - TRBJ1-5 TRBV19 CATKPGGSQPQHF TGTGCCACTAAACCGGGGGGTAGTCAGCCCCAGCATTTT
few TRBD1 TRBJ2-1 TRBV9 CASSVEGQGGEQFF TGTGCCAGCAGCGTAGAGGGACAGGGAGGTGAGCAGTTCTTC
- TRBD2 TRBJ2-3 TRBV7-6 CASSSSTSGGSTDTQYF TGTGCCAGCAGCTCCTCGACTAGCGGGGGGTCCACAGATACGCAGTATTTT
once TRBD1 TRBJ1-6 TRBV5-4 CASSSIQGSNSPLHF TGTGCCAGCAGCTCCATACAGGGGTCTAATTCACCCCTCCACTTT
once TRBD1 TRBJ1-5 TRBV19 CASSPPGQINQPQHF TGTGCCAGTAGTCCTCCGGGACAGATAAATCAGCCCCAGCATTTT
- - TRBJ2-5 TRBV4-1 CASSPAGLRNQYF TGCGCCAGCAGCCCTGCGGGGCTCAGGAACCAGTACTTC
- TRBD1 TRBJ2-7 TRBV6-5 CASTRQGTSYEQYF TGTGCCAGCACCCGACAGGGGACGTCCTACGAGCAGTACTTC